The entry below gives a single TCR beta chain sequence along with its context. The data were obtained in a study of blood T cell repertoires in COVID-19. Background on the study: The United States, Italy and Spain provided the acute and convalescent COVID-19 samples. The analysed material was cDNA or gDNA that came from T cells, B-cell-depleted T cells, or PBMCs.

In the original processing: It was from reference gene primer amplification that nucleated cell counts were estimated. Sequencing was performed with immunoSEQ multiplex PCR; in TCRdb, only in-frame clones are kept and a portion is missing. V and J calls and clone size come straight from that table; D and trimming were deduced from the DNA. This table holds more than 110,000 clones, roughly four fifths found once. Germline V gene lookup returns CDR1 SGHTA and CDR2 FQGTGA. There are 14 residues in the CDR3. Trimming removed 2 bases at V and 6 bases at J, with 13 bases between. This TCR was sampled from a human donor in a cohort sampled during active COVID-19. The sequencing input was peripheral blood. The V gene is TRBV7-3, the J gene TRBJ1-1; possible D gene TRBD1, 5 bases. CDR3 protein: CASSLSSGSAEAFF. The CDR3 DNA is TGTGCCAGCAGCTTATCCTCAGGGTCAGCTGAAGCTTTCTTT.